Listed here are 13 T cell receptor beta chains from one sample, sequenced in a study of blood T cell repertoires in COVID-19. The table came from immunoSEQ multiplex PCR; TCRdb's copy has only in-frame clones and leaves some out. The sample yields some 200,000 clones, 94% seen once. Sequencing was carried out using peripheral blood. All receptors come from a man younger than 45 with COVID-19, enrolled during active disease.

The V gene is TRBV19, the J gene TRBJ1-1, with 7 bases aligning to TRBD1. There are 14 residues in the CDR3. Trimming took 10 bases from V and 4 from J; bases not matched to a gene: 12. The germline CDR1 and CDR2 sequences are LNHDA and SQIVND (reference sequence). The CDR3 DNA sequence: TGTGCCACCACGACAGGGACGGGCGGCACTGAAGCTTTCTTT. Its translation: CATTTGTGGTEAFF.

The chain uses TRBV4-1 and TRBJ2-3; 10 nucleotides align to TRBD1. Germline CDR1 reads MGHRA; CDR2 reads YSYEKL. V trimming: 4 bases; J trimming: 0 bases; junction bases outside the gene matches: 10. The CDR3 covers 18 residues. Here the CDR3 reads CASSPEGTGAFSTDTQYF. CDR3 nucleotides: TGCGCCAGCAGCCCGGAAGGGACAGGGGCCTTTAGCACAGATACGCAGTATTTT.

The chain is built from TRBV6-5 and TRBJ2-7, with 8 bases identical to TRBD1. The CDR3 extends over 13 amino acids. Germline values: CDR1 MNHEY, CDR2 SVGAGI. After removal of 5 bases from V and 5 bases from J, the junction contained 5 bases not matched to a gene. CDR3 coding DNA: TGTGCCAGCAGTAGTACAGGGGGAGACGAGCAGTACTTC. Its protein is CASSSTGGDEQYF.

This chain joins TRBV2 and TRBJ1-5; 7 bases align to TRBD1. J lost 4 bases, V lost 6 bases, and 6 bases had no gene match. Germline CDR1 and CDR2: SNHLY and FYNNEI. The CDR3 length is 14 residues. The CDR3 region is CASRWDSQNQPQHF. CDR3 coding DNA: TGTGCCAGCAGATGGGACAGCCAGAATCAGCCCCAGCATTTT. Supplemented by reference TRBV2 and TRBJ1-5, the full variable domain reads EPEVTQTPSHQVTQMGQEVILRCVPISNHLYFYWYRQILGQKVEFLVSFYNNEISEKSEIFDDQFSVERPDGSNFTLKIRSTKLEDSAMYFCASRWDSQNQPQHFGDGTRLSIL.

CDR3 nucleotide sequence: TGTGCCAGTACTGTTGGGACAGGGGCGGGCAATCAGCCCCAGCATTTT. Amino acids: CASTVGTGAGNQPQHF. The V gene is TRBV19, the J gene TRBJ1-5, with 10 bases matching TRBD1. Germline values: CDR1 LNHDA, CDR2 SQIVND (reference sequence). Unmatched junction bases numbered 8, after V lost 7 bases and J lost 2 bases. This CDR3 has 16 amino acids.

DNA of the CDR3: TGTGCCAGCTCACCCTACGACAGGTACGAGCAGTACTTC. Translating gives CASSPYDRYEQYF. V is TRBV18 and J is TRBJ2-7; a weak D match, TRBD1 (6 bases). V lost 3 bases and J 4 bases, leaving 10 bases between the germline ends. CDR1 KGHSH and CDR2 LQKENI come from the germline V gene. This CDR3 is built from 13 residues.

This chain uses TRBV9 with TRBJ2-2; 7 positions agree with TRBD1. Trimming at V came to 4 bases and at J to 6 bases, leaving 9 bases not matched to a gene. There are 15 residues in the CDR3. The germline V gene encodes CDR1 SGDLS and CDR2 YYNGEE. CDR3 in amino acids: CASSQTTGVAGELFF. CDR3 DNA: TGTGCCAGCAGCCAAACCACAGGGGTAGCCGGGGAGCTGTTTTTT.

The rearrangement joins TRBV6-1 to TRBJ2-3; TRBD1 matches at 9 bases. Germline loops: CDR1 MNHNS, CDR2 SASEGT. The CDR3 is 14 residues long. Germline trimming cut 3 bases from V and 5 bases from J; bases unmatched to any gene: 3. DNA of the CDR3: TGTGCCAGCAGTGAGACAGGGGGGCAAGATACGCAGTATTTT. This codes for CASSETGGQDTQYF.

The chain joins TRBV6-5 to TRBJ1-1, with D unclear. The germline V gene encodes CDR1 MNHEY and CDR2 SVGAGI. V lost 0 bases and J 8 bases, leaving 16 bases between the germline ends. The CDR3 sequence is 15 residues long. The CDR3 DNA reads as TGTGCCAGCAGTTACTCGGGAGGAATTCCATTGGAAGCTTTCTTT. Protein product: CASSYSGGIPLEAFF.

This clone was detected only once. The chain has TRBV11-2 and TRBJ1-1; D is possibly TRBD1 (5 bases). Germline-derived CDR1 and CDR2 are SGHAT and FQNNGV. This CDR3 is built from 15 residues. V was cut by 0 bases and J by 4 bases, with 12 bases left in between. Here the CDR3 reads CASSLESGSRTEAFF. Here the CDR3 DNA reads TGTGCCAGCAGCTTAGAATCAGGGTCGCGCACTGAAGCTTTCTTT.

The rearrangement links TRBV19 to TRBJ1-2; D gene ambiguous. The CDR3 loop spans 13 amino acids. The V end was cut by 3 bases, the J end by 6 bases, with 11 bases between. Germline assignment: CDR1 LNHDA and CDR2 SQIVND (reference sequence). The CDR3, as DNA: TGTGCCAGTAGTATCAGCCAGCGGAATGGCTACACCTTC. Translated: CASSISQRNGYTF.

The V and J genes are TRBV7-3 and TRBJ1-6; D unresolved. The CDR3 spans 14 residues. The V end lost 5 bases, the J end lost 7 bases, and 12 bases lay between the germline ends. Germline loops: CDR1 SGHTA, CDR2 FQGTGA. CDR3 in DNA: TGTGCCAGCAGCCCACGCCGGGGAAATTCACCCCTCCACTTT. This codes for CASSPRRGNSPLHF.

A few counts support this clone. The CDR3 spells CASSEMDEGEQYF. In nucleotides, the CDR3 is TGCGCCAGCAGCGAAATGGACGAGGGTGAGCAGTACTTC. This chain joins TRBV10-1 and TRBJ2-7; D is possibly TRBD2 (5 bases). Germline lookup yields CDR1 WNHNN and CDR2 SYGVQD (reference sequence). V was trimmed by 6 bases and J by 7 bases, leaving 16 bases between them. This CDR3 has 13 amino acids.